Below, 20 T cell receptor beta chains from the same sample are listed, as sequenced in a study of T cell repertoires in cytomegalovirus infection. TCRdb reprocessed the reads with MiXCR, giving one entry per CDR3 protein. The sample contains 150,000 to 200,000 distinct CDR3 sequences, under 20% of which appear only once. The sequencing sample was made of CD8+ T cells from PBMCs. These receptors all come from a human donor in good health (CMV status not recorded). Some clones in this sample may be carry-over from other donors' samples.

The chain couples TRBV12-3 or TRBV12-4 to TRBJ1-5; D perhaps matches TRBD1 (5 bases). The germline V and J ends were trimmed by 5 bases and 0 bases, with 11 bases remaining between them. This CDR3 spans 15 amino acids. The CDR3 reads CASSDSPYSNQPQHF. The CDR3 DNA reads TGTGCCAGCAGTGACAGCCCCTATAGCAATCAGCCCCAGCATTTT.

The chain uses TRBV28 and TRBJ2-7; the D call may be TRBD1 or TRBD2 (5 bases each). V lost 2 bases, J lost 3 bases, and 14 bases lay in between. Germline V gives CDR1 MDHEN, CDR2 SYDVKM. The CDR3 is made up of 15 amino acids. The CDR3 sequence: CASSLVGTQVYEQYF. For the CDR3, the DNA is TGTGCCAGCAGTTTAGTTGGGACCCAAGTCTACGAGCAGTACTTC. Full variable domain (missing parts from reference TRBV28 and TRBJ2-7): DVKVTQSSRYLVKRTGEKVFLECVQDMDHENMFWYRQDPGLGLRLIYFSYDVKMKEKGDIPEGYSVSREKKERFSLILESASTNQTSMYLCASSLVGTQVYEQYFGPGTRLTVT.

This clonotype appeared a few times. The V and J genes are TRBV13 and TRBJ1-1; D possibly corresponds to TRBD1 (6 bases). The CDR3 loop spans 14 amino acids. Germline CDR1 and CDR2: PRHDT and FYEKMQ (reference sequence). V was cut by 3 bases and J by 2 bases, with 10 bases left in between. CDR3 DNA: TGTGCCAGCAGCTTTGGGACACCAAACACTGAAGCTTTCTTT. Protein product: CASSFGTPNTEAFF.

This chain links TRBV28 with TRBJ1-5; TRBD1 matches at 7 bases. The CDR3 totals 15 residues. V lost 6 bases to trimming and J lost 1 base; unmatched junction nucleotides: 6. CDR1 and CDR2 (germline): MDHEN, SYDVKM. CDR3 region: CASRVLRGSNQPQHF. The CDR3 nucleotides are TGTGCCAGCAGAGTACTCAGGGGGAGCAATCAGCCCCAGCATTTT.

V gene TRBV7-9 combines with J gene TRBJ2-2; TRBD2 matches at 8 bases. Per germline, CDR1 SEHNR and CDR2 FQNEAQ (reference sequence). The length of the CDR3 is 15 residues. Losses at the gene ends were 3 bases for V and 1 base for J; bases not matched to a gene: 1. This CDR3 is CASSFSGVNTGELFF. The CDR3, as DNA: TGTGCCAGCAGCTTTAGCGGGGTGAACACCGGGGAGCTGTTTTTT.

This clonotype has just a few counts. DNA of the CDR3: TGTGCCATCAGTGAAACAGGCCCCTGGATCGACTACACCTTC. This codes for CAISETGPWIDYTF. The chain carries TRBV10-3 and TRBJ1-2; D is perhaps TRBD1 (5 bases). This CDR3 spans 14 amino acids. The germline gives CDR1 ENHRY, CDR2 SYGVKD. Trimming shortened V by 3 bases and J by 10 bases, and 18 bases separated the two germline ends.

The table lists this clonotype with a few counts. V is TRBV7-3 and J is TRBJ2-6; TRBD1 or TRBD2 may be the D gene (5 bases each). Germline CDR1 and CDR2: SGHTA and FQGTGA. Trimming took off 2 bases at V and 0 bases at J, with 11 bases between the two ends. This CDR3 region has 17 residues. CDR3 amino acids: CASSLGTPGSGANVLTF. The CDR3 bases are TGTGCCAGCAGCTTAGGGACGCCGGGCTCTGGGGCCAACGTCCTGACTTTC.

V is TRBV4-2 and J is TRBJ1-1, with D possibly matching TRBD1 (5 bases). The V gene's germline CDR1 is LGHNA and CDR2 YNFKEQ. The CDR3 is 13 residues long. Trimming removed 1 base from V and 7 bases from J, with 10 bases in between. The DNA for the CDR3 is TGTGCCAGCAGCCAAGGGGGCCAGGTTGAAGCTTTCTTT. This gives the protein CASSQGGQVEAFF.

This clonotype was picked up many times. The gene calls are TRBV4-2 and TRBJ2-3, with a weak D call TRBD1 (5 bases). Looked up from germline, CDR1 is LGHNA and CDR2 is YNFKEQ. CDR3 length equals 14 residues. V dropped 2 bases and J dropped 0 bases, with 6 bases sitting between them. Written as DNA, the CDR3 is TGTGCCAGCAGCCAACAGGGAAGCACAGATACGCAGTATTTT. It specifies CASSQQGSTDTQYF.

This clonotype was detected only a few times. This chain uses TRBV7-2 with TRBJ1-2, with TRBD1 as a possible D gene (6 bases). The CDR3 extends over 15 amino acids. The germline gives CDR1 SGHTA, CDR2 FQGNSA. The germline V and J ends were trimmed by 1 base and 2 bases, with 11 bases remaining between them. CDR3 protein: CASSLEDGTNYGYTF. CDR3 bases: TGTGCCAGCAGCTTAGAGGATGGGACAAACTATGGCTACACCTTC.

The chain is built from TRBV7-2 and TRBJ1-5; D not resolved. V was pared by 2 bases and J by 4 bases, with 9 bases between. The CDR3 runs 14 residues. Germline V gene sequence: CDR1 SGHTA, CDR2 FQGNSA. The CDR3 sequence: CASSLNVPNQPQHF. The CDR3 DNA reads TGTGCCAGCAGCTTAAACGTCCCTAATCAGCCCCAGCATTTT.

V is TRBV7-8 and J is TRBJ2-1, with D tentatively TRBD1 or TRBD2 (5 bases each). Per germline, CDR1 SGHVS and CDR2 FQNEAQ. V lost 5 bases to trimming and J lost 15 bases, with 20 bases between them. The CDR3 loop spans 13 amino acids. CDR3 coding DNA: TGTGCCAGCAGCCCCGTTTCCGGGACCCGGCGGTTCTTC. Translation gives CASSPVSGTRRFF.

This clonotype was detected only a few times. CDR3 sequence: CASSKPRGDTEAFF. The CDR3 DNA is TGTGCCAGCAGTAAACCCCGGGGGGACACTGAAGCTTTCTTT. The chain employs TRBV6-2 or TRBV6-3 and TRBJ1-1; the D gene is possibly TRBD1 (5 bases). With 5 bases removed from V and 3 bases from J, the gap between germline ends came to 13 bases. Germline V gene data show CDR1 as MNHEY and CDR2 as SVGEGT. This CDR3 comprises 14 residues.

This chain connects TRBV7-2 to TRBJ2-7, with 10 bases that match TRBD2. The CDR3 runs to 13 residues. With V trimmed by 5 bases and J by 5 bases, 3 bases remained unmatched. Germline CDR1 and CDR2: SGHTA and FQGNSA. The chain's CDR3 is CASSALAGDEQYF. DNA for the CDR3: TGTGCCAGCAGCGCTCTAGCGGGGGACGAGCAGTACTTC.

This chain connects TRBV19 to TRBJ1-2, with D uncertain. Trimming cost V 1 base and J 2 bases, with 11 bases left between them. Germline CDR1 LNHDA, CDR2 SQIVND (reference sequence). The CDR3 runs to 15 residues. DNA for the CDR3: TGTGCCAGTAGTATAGGACCGGACGTCAACTATGGCTACACCTTC. It encodes CASSIGPDVNYGYTF.

Regarding this clonotype: Given a much more abundant clone one base away, this may be a read error. The CDR3 reads CARSSRGVDNQPQHF. As DNA, the CDR3 is TGTGCCAGAAGCTCCCGGGGGGTCGACAATCAGCCCCAGCATTTT. This sequence joins TRBV7-2 and TRBJ1-5; D might be TRBD1 (5 bases). The CDR3 totals 15 residues. The V gene's germline CDR1 is SGHTA and CDR2 FQGNSA.

The gene calls are TRBV27 and TRBJ1-2; the D is unclear. V shed 3 bases and J shed 3 bases, with 11 bases lying between them. Per the germline V gene, CDR1 is MNHEY and CDR2 is SMNVEV (reference sequence). CDR3 length: 14 amino acids. The CDR3 sequence is CASSFGVGDYGYTF. CDR3 in DNA: TGTGCCAGCAGTTTCGGGGTCGGGGACTATGGCTACACCTTC.

This clonotype was seen only a few times. The gene calls are TRBV14 and TRBJ1-2, with TRBD1 matching 9 bases. The CDR3 is 16 amino acids. Germline lookup yields CDR1 SGHDN and CDR2 FVKESK. The ends lost 3 bases at V and 7 bases at J; junction bases unmatched: 12. The CDR3, as DNA: TGTGCCAGCAGCCAGAGTCGCACAGGGGGCCCTGTTGGCTACACCTTC. Translation: CASSQSRTGGPVGYTF.

This clonotype is a singleton in its sample. The chain has TRBV28 and TRBJ1-1; tentative D call: TRBD1 (6 bases). CDR1 and CDR2 (germline): MDHEN, SYDVKM. V was trimmed by 2 bases and J by 6 bases, leaving 13 bases between them. The CDR3 runs 14 residues. Written as DNA, the CDR3 is TGTGCCAGCAGTTTACCCATTAGGGGGGCTGAAGCTTTCTTT. Translated: CASSLPIRGAEAFF.

This clonotype has a handful of counts. The V gene is TRBV7-2, the J gene TRBJ2-5; D call uncertain. The CDR3 runs 13 residues. V was cut by 2 bases and J by 1 base, with 5 bases left in between. Germline V gene lookup returns CDR1 SGHTA and CDR2 FQGNSA. CDR3 region: CASSLNRQETQYF. Written as DNA, the CDR3 is TGTGCCAGCAGCTTAAACCGCCAAGAGACCCAGTACTTC.